A single sample is the source of the 8 T cell receptor beta chains below, sequenced in a study of OX40 agonist ivuxolimab in advanced cancers. Sequencing was performed with immunoSEQ multiplex PCR; in TCRdb, only in-frame clones are kept and a portion is missing. The sample holds approximately 77,000 clones, approximately 90% seen once. The sample here was CD4+ or CD8+ T cells sorted from blood, taken in a trial of the OX40 agonist ivuxolimab. Receptors originate from an adult with an advanced solid tumor such as melanoma, head and neck, liver or kidney cancer.

In its sample, this clone was seen once. The chain couples TRBV9 to TRBJ2-7; 7 bases match TRBD2. The germline V gene encodes CDR1 SGDLS and CDR2 YYNGEE. CDR3 length: 17 amino acids. After removal of 0 bases from V and 0 bases from J, the junction contained 9 bases not matched to a gene. CDR3 in DNA: TGTGCCAGCAGCGTAGGAGGCGCGGGCGGGAGCTCCTACGAGCAGTACTTC. This encodes CASSVGGAGGSSYEQYF.

The V call is TRBV6-5, the J call TRBJ1-1, with 7 bases lining up with TRBD1. The CDR3 covers 16 residues. With 2 bases clipped from V and 8 bases from J, the junction kept 14 bases outside the gene matches. The germline CDR1 and CDR2 sequences are MNHEY and SVGAGI. CDR3 DNA sequence: TGTGCCAGCAGTTACCTGTTGGCAGGGGGTAGGCCGGAAGCTTTCTTT. Its translation is CASSYLLAGGRPEAFF.

The chain combines TRBV28 with TRBJ1-2; no clear D gene. V lost 3 bases and J 6 bases, leaving 14 bases between the germline ends. Per germline, CDR1 MDHEN and CDR2 SYDVKM. There are 14 residues in the CDR3. The CDR3 reads CASSLGTTVDGYTF. The DNA for the CDR3 is TGTGCCAGCAGTTTGGGCACCACCGTGGATGGCTACACCTTC.

The CDR3 reads CASSINRGTGKNQPQHF. The CDR3, as DNA: TGTGCCAGCAGTATCAACCGCGGGACAGGGAAAAATCAGCCCCAGCATTTT. V gene TRBV28 combines with J gene TRBJ1-5; 9 positions agree with TRBD1. The germline V gene has CDR1 MDHEN and CDR2 SYDVKM. J was trimmed by 4 bases and V by 5 bases; bases with no gene match: 12. This CDR3 spans 17 amino acids.

As for this clone: This sample also contains other DNA sequences that code for the same CDR3. The chain uses TRBV5-1 and TRBJ2-3, with no clear D. V was pared by 5 bases and J by 0 bases, with 13 bases between. The CDR3 sequence is 15 residues long. CDR1 is SGHRS, CDR2 YFSETQ, per germline. The CDR3 nucleotides read TGCGCCAGCAGGTCTAGTCCAACTAGCACAGATACGCAGTATTTT. This codes for CASRSSPTSTDTQYF.

This sequence joins TRBV5-4 and TRBJ2-7, with TRBD1 matching 8 bases. CDR1 and CDR2 (germline): SGHNT, YYREEE (reference sequence). The CDR3 has 16 amino acids. Trimming removed 1 base from V and 6 bases from J; junction bases left unmatched: 12. CDR3 protein: CASSLTLGAGGREQYF. The CDR3 bases are TGTGCCAGCAGCTTGACCCTGGGGGCAGGGGGCCGCGAGCAGTACTTC. Combining the CDR3 with reference TRBV5-4 and TRBJ2-7 gives the whole variable domain ETGVTQSPTHLIKTRGQQVTLRCSSQSGHNTVSWYQQALGQGPQFIFQYYREEENGRGNFPPRFSGLQFPNYSSELNVNALELDDSALYLCASSLTLGAGGREQYFGPGTRLTVT.

V gene TRBV29-1 combines with J gene TRBJ2-1; tentatively, D is TRBD1 or TRBD2 (7 bases each). Germline lookup yields CDR1 SQVTM and CDR2 ANQGSEA. V was cut by 4 bases and J by 5 bases, with 24 bases left in between. The CDR3 consists of 17 residues. Here the CDR3 reads CSVVGGKTGNMNNEQFF. The CDR3 DNA reads TGCAGCGTTGTCGGGGGGAAGACAGGGAATATGAACAATGAGCAGTTCTTC.

The chain links TRBV4-3 to TRBJ1-2; D is unclear. The V end lost 0 bases, the J end lost 4 bases, and 6 bases lay between the germline ends. Germline-derived CDR1 and CDR2 are LGHNA and YSLEER. The CDR3 consists of 13 residues. DNA for the CDR3: TGCGCCAGCAGCCAAGAAACACGCTATGGCTACACCTTC. This sequence encodes CASSQETRYGYTF.